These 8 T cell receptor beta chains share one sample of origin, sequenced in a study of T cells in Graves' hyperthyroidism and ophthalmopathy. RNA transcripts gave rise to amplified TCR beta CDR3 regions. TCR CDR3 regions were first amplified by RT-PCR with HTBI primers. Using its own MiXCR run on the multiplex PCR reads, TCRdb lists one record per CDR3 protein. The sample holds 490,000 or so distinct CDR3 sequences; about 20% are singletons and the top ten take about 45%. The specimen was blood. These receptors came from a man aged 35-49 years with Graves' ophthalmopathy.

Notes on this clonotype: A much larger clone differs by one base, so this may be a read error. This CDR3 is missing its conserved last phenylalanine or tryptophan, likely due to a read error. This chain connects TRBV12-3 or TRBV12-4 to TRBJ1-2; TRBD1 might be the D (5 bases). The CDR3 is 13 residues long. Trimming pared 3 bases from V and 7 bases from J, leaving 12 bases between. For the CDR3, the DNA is TGTGCCAGCAGTTTCCGGGGCGGTGGTGGCTACACCCTC. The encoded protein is CASSFRGGGGYTL.

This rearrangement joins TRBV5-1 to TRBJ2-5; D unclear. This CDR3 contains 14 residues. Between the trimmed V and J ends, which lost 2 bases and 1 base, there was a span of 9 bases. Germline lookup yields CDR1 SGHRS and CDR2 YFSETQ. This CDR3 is CASSFSHGQETQYF. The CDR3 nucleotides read TGCGCCAGCAGCTTTAGCCACGGCCAAGAGACCCAGTACTTC.

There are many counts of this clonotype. CDR3 in amino acids: CASSLAGAPGYGYTF. CDR3 DNA: TGTGCCAGCAGCTTGGCAGGGGCTCCTGGCTATGGCTACACCTTC. V gene TRBV5-5 combines with J gene TRBJ1-2, with D possibly being TRBD1 (6 bases). CDR1 and CDR2 from the germline V gene are SGHKS and YYEKEE (reference sequence). CDR3 length: 15 amino acids. Trimming took 0 bases from V and 4 from J, leaving 13 bases between them. The entire variable domain, with the rest obtained from reference TRBV5-5 and TRBJ1-2, is as follows: DAGVTQSPTHLIKTRGQQVTLRCSPISGHKSVSWYQQVLGQGPQFIFQYYEKEERGRGNFPDRFSARQFPNYSSELNVNALLLGDSALYLCASSLAGAPGYGYTFGSGTRLTVV.

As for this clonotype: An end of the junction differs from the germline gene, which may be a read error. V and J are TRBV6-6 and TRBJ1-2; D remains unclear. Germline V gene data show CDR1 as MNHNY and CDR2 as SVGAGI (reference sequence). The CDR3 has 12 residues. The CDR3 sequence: CASSHSTYGYTF. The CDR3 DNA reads TGTGCCAGCAGTCACTCGACCTATGGCTACACCTTC.

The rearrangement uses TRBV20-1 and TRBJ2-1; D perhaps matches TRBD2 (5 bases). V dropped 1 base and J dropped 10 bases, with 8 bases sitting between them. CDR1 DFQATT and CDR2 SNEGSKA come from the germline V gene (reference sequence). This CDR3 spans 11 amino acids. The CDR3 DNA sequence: TGCAGTGCTAGAGGTGGGAGAGAGCAGTTCTTC. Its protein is CSARGGREQFF.

CDR3 sequence (DNA): TGTGCCAACAGGATAAGGGGCCTGCCCTATGGCTACACCTTC. This gives the protein CANRIRGLPYGYTF. The chain couples TRBV12-3 or TRBV12-4 to TRBJ1-2; maybe TRBD1 (5 bases). The germline V and J ends were trimmed by 10 bases and 4 bases, with 19 bases remaining between them. CDR3 length: 14 amino acids.

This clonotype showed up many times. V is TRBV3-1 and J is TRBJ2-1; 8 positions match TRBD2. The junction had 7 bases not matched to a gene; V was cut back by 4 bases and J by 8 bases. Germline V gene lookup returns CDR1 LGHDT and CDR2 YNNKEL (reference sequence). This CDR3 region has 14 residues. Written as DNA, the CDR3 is TGTGCCAGCAGCCCCATAGCGGGAACGGATGAGCAGTTCTTC. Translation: CASSPIAGTDEQFF.

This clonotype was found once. The CDR3 spells CSARRLGSGNTIYF. DNA for the CDR3: TGCAGTGCTAGAAGGTTAGGCTCTGGAAACACCATATATTTT. V gene TRBV20-1 combines with J gene TRBJ1-3; the D is unclear. The CDR3 consists of 14 residues. Trimming stripped 2 bases from V and 0 bases from J, with 8 bases between. Germline CDR1 reads DFQATT; CDR2 reads SNEGSKA (reference sequence).